The 20 T cell receptor beta chains listed next were all sequenced from one sample in a study of blood T cell repertoires in COVID-19 (TCRdb year 2020). Receptor amplification or capture employed the immunoSEQ multiplex PCR assay. This immuneACCESS table, as held by TCRdb, lists in-frame sequences with V and J called but not all clones. Of the missing ones, under half trace to an unresolved V gene in checked studies; the others have no known cause. The sample profile shows about 78,000 clones; roughly 89% of them were found once. The ten largest clones represent approximately 4.9% of the sample. Input material: peripheral blood. These receptors all come from a woman aged 80 or over with active or convalescent COVID-19.

For this clone: The junction differs from germline at one of its ends, possibly a read error. As DNA, the CDR3 is TGTGCCCGCAGCGGGGGACTAGCGGGGGTTTACGAGCAGTACTTC. As protein: CARSGGLAGVYEQYF. The rearrangement joins TRBV9 to TRBJ2-7, with 14 bases aligning to TRBD2. The CDR3 is 15 residues long. CDR1 is SGDLS, CDR2 YYNGEE, per germline.

The J gene is TRBJ2-7, the V gene TRBV21-1; TRBD1 is taken as the D call from the table, unchecked against the DNA. TRBV21-1 is a pseudogene. The CDR3 consists of 18 residues. CDR3 residues: CASSKELSDRVTTYEQYF. As DNA, the CDR3 is TGTGCCAGCAGCAAAGAATTGTCGGACAGGGTTACCACCTACGAGCAGTACTTC.

This chain links TRBV28 with TRBJ1-6, with D perhaps matching TRBD1 (5 bases). The CDR3 is 16 amino acids. Looked up from germline, CDR1 is MDHEN and CDR2 is SYDVKM. V was pared by 6 bases and J by 2 bases, with 14 bases between. The CDR3 bases are TGTGCCAGCAGCCCACTCCCGACAGCCTATAATTCACCCCTCCACTTT. It translates to CASSPLPTAYNSPLHF.

The V gene is TRBV19, the J gene TRBJ1-2; D gene unclear. V was cut by 8 bases and J by 3 bases, with 13 bases left in between. This CDR3 spans 13 amino acids. Germline V CDR1 and CDR2: LNHDA, SQIVND (reference sequence). CDR3 coding DNA: TGTGCCAGTCACGAACAGATTTACTATGGCTACACCTTC. The encoded protein is CASHEQIYYGYTF.

The chain carries TRBV7-8 and TRBJ2-6; 8 nucleotides match TRBD1. V was pared by 2 bases and J by 0 bases, with 6 bases of the junction left unmatched. The CDR3 runs to 18 residues. Looked up from germline, CDR1 is SGHVS and CDR2 is FQNEAQ. CDR3 in DNA: TGTGCCAGCAGCTTAATTCAGGGGGCTCGCTCTGGGGCCAACGTCCTGACTTTC. It translates to CASSLIQGARSGANVLTF.

The CDR3 DNA sequence: TGTGCCAGCAGCTTGACGGGGCTTCTAGCGGGGGGCCTGGAGACCCAGTACTTC. It yields the protein CASSLTGLLAGGLETQYF. This chain uses TRBV5-6 with TRBJ2-5; 11 bases fit TRBD2. CDR1 is SGHDT and CDR2 is YYEEEE in the germline V gene. The length of the CDR3 is 18 residues. V was clipped by 1 base and J by 5 bases; unmatched bases: 13.

V gene TRBV5-4 combines with J gene TRBJ1-2; 10 bases align to TRBD1. The CDR3 runs 14 residues. Unmatched junction bases numbered 13, after V lost 9 bases and J lost 8 bases. In germline, CDR1 is SGHNT, CDR2 YYREEE (reference sequence). CDR3 nucleotides: TGTGCCACCCGGCGAGGGACAGGGGAGGGCGGCTACACCTTC. It encodes CATRRGTGEGGYTF. Drawing the rest from reference TRBV5-4 and TRBJ1-2, the complete variable domain is ETGVTQSPTHLIKTRGQQVTLRCSSQSGHNTVSWYQQALGQGPQFIFQYYREEENGRGNFPPRFSGLQFPNYSSELNVNALELDDSALYLCATRRGTGEGGYTFGSGTRLTVV.

The chain has TRBV15 and TRBJ1-2; D might be TRBD1 (5 bases). V lost 0 bases and J 7 bases, leaving 18 bases between the germline ends. This CDR3 is built from 16 residues. Germline CDR1 reads LNHNV; CDR2 reads YYDKDF (reference sequence). The CDR3 protein is CATSRDQVAGRVGYTF. Written as DNA, the CDR3 is TGTGCCACCAGCAGAGATCAGGTAGCGGGCAGGGTTGGCTACACCTTC.

The V gene is TRBV18, the J gene TRBJ2-7; 10 nucleotides line up with TRBD1. CDR1 and CDR2 (germline): KGHSH, LQKENI. The junction had 17 bases not matched to a gene; V was cut back by 6 bases and J by 0 bases. The CDR3 totals 19 residues. The CDR3 DNA is TGTGCCAGCTCCCGCAAAGGGAGGGACAGGGGATCCTCCTCCTACGAGCAGTACTTC. It specifies CASSRKGRDRGSSSYEQYF.

This clone was counted between two and nine times. V is TRBV18 and J is TRBJ1-2, with unresolved D. V lost 1 base and J lost 6, with 9 bases in between. Per the germline V gene, CDR1 is KGHSH and CDR2 is LQKENI. This CDR3 contains 13 residues. The CDR3 region is CASSPLSGDGYTF. For the CDR3, the DNA is TGTGCCAGCTCACCACTTAGCGGGGATGGCTACACCTTC.

This chain joins TRBV18 and TRBJ1-3; 8 nucleotides match TRBD1. Germline V lookup: CDR1 KGHSH, CDR2 LQKENI. After removal of 3 bases from V and 0 bases from J, the junction contained 4 bases not matched to a gene. The CDR3 extends over 16 amino acids. The CDR3 DNA is TGTGCCAGCTCACCGCAACAGGGGGTCTCTGGAAACACCATATATTTT. Translating it yields CASSPQQGVSGNTIYF.

The CDR3 DNA reads as TGTGCCACCAGCGCCCTACCCATGTTGGGGGCCTGGGCTGGGGCCAACGTCCTGACTTTC. It encodes CATSALPMLGAWAGANVLTF. The rearrangement uses TRBV24-1 and TRBJ2-6, with D possibly matching TRBD1 (6 bases). CDR1 and CDR2 from the germline V gene are KGHDR and SFDVKD. The CDR3 is made up of 20 amino acids. The V gene lost 7 bases and the J gene lost 2 bases, with 26 bases spanning the gap.

This clone showed up just a few times. The genes are TRBV7-6 and TRBJ2-5; D is unresolved. Trimming removed 0 bases at V and 4 bases at J, with 6 bases between. CDR1 is SGHVS, CDR2 FNYEAQ, per germline. There are 13 residues in the CDR3. The CDR3 nucleotides are TGTGCCAGCAGCTTAGCGCTACGAGAGACCCAGTACTTC. Translation: CASSLALRETQYF.

The rearrangement uses TRBV3-1 (or the pseudogene TRBV3-2) and TRBJ2-7, with TRBD2 identical over 10 bases. J gave up 1 base and V 2 bases, and 2 bases lay outside the gene matches. Germline V gene lookup returns CDR1 LGHDT and CDR2 YNNKEL (reference sequence). CDR3 length equals 15 residues. The CDR3 DNA follows: TGTGCCAGCAGCCAAACTAGCGGGATTTCCTACGAGCAGTACTTC. Protein: CASSQTSGISYEQYF.

This clone was recorded a few times. The chain recombines TRBV28 with TRBJ1-2, with a weak D call TRBD1 (5 bases). Trimming pared 6 bases from V and 7 bases from J, leaving 15 bases between. This CDR3 region has 13 residues. Germline V gene lookup returns CDR1 MDHEN and CDR2 SYDVKM. The CDR3 sequence is CASRLQGVGGYTF. The CDR3 region has the DNA TGTGCCAGCAGACTGCAGGGTGTCGGTGGCTACACCTTC.

The chain is built from TRBV7-2 and TRBJ1-5, with 8 bases identical to TRBD1. Losses at the gene ends were 3 bases for V and 5 bases for J; bases not matched to a gene: 0. This CDR3 is 13 amino acids long. From germline, CDR1 is SGHTA and CDR2 FQGNSA. The CDR3: CASSLDRDQPQHF. Written as DNA, the CDR3 is TGTGCCAGCAGCTTGGACAGGGATCAGCCCCAGCATTTT.

The chain has TRBV5-5 and TRBJ2-3, with TRBD1 matching 7 bases. Germline CDR1 SGHKS, CDR2 YYEKEE (reference sequence). The CDR3 is 14 amino acids. V shed 4 bases, J shed 2 bases, and the junction held 4 bases outside the gene matches. The CDR3 loop is CASSTGTATDTQYF. The CDR3 region has the DNA TGTGCCAGCAGCACAGGGACAGCCACAGATACGCAGTATTTT. The variable domain in full, completed from reference TRBV5-5 and TRBJ2-3, reads DAGVTQSPTHLIKTRGQQVTLRCSPISGHKSVSWYQQVLGQGPQFIFQYYEKEERGRGNFPDRFSARQFPNYSSELNVNALLLGDSALYLCASSTGTATDTQYFGPGTRLTVL.

The chain joins TRBV4-3 to TRBJ1-1; D might be TRBD1 (5 bases). Germline V gene data show CDR1 as LGHNA and CDR2 as YSLEER. Trimming cost V 0 bases and J 1 base, with 6 bases left between them. The CDR3 has 14 amino acids. In DNA form, the CDR3 reads TGCGCCAGCAGCCAAGAGGGGCGGAACACTGAAGCTTTCTTT. Encoded protein: CASSQEGRNTEAFF.

V and J are TRBV25-1 and TRBJ2-5, with 8 positions matching TRBD1. Per the germline V gene, CDR1 is MGHDK and CDR2 is SYGVNS. The CDR3 has 14 amino acids. Unmatched junction bases numbered 6, after V lost 4 bases and J lost 5 bases. In DNA form, the CDR3 reads TGTGCCAGCAGTGTGACAGGGGTCCAGGAGACCCAGTACTTC. Amino acid sequence: CASSVTGVQETQYF.

V and J are TRBV28 and TRBJ2-5; a possible D gene is TRBD2 (7 bases). Per germline, CDR1 MDHEN and CDR2 SYDVKM. This CDR3 is built from 16 residues. V dropped 4 bases and J dropped 1 base, with 16 bases sitting between them. The CDR3 loop reads CASSSGPGGGQETQYF. CDR3 nucleotides: TGTGCCAGCAGTTCGGGTCCGGGGGGCGGCCAAGAGACCCAGTACTTC.